This is a list of T cell receptor beta chains from one sample in a study of cytomegalovirus exposure and HLA in healthy donors. TCRdb's copy holds only in-frame clones and misses some; the assay was immunoSEQ multiplex PCR. The sample shows 210,000 or so clones, roughly 79% of them seen only once. Material for sequencing was PBMCs. These receptor sequences come from a man aged 18 to 29 in good health and CMV-seronegative. CDR3s include the opening cysteine and the closing phenylalanine or tryptophan. The D gene is left open where the match is weak. Clone size, where shown, is once, few, many, or a class for clones that have expanded.

cdr3_nt,cdr3_aa,d_call,clone_size,v_call,j_call
TGTGCCAGCTCACAAGGAGGGTACGAGCAGTACTTC,CASSQGGYEQYF,.,.,TRBV18,TRBJ2-7
TGTGCCAGCAGCTTTCCCGGAGCAGTTTACTCCCAAGAGACCCAGTACTTC,CASSFPGAVYSQETQYF,.,few,TRBV11-2,TRBJ2-5
TGTGCCAGCAGTTACTCGACTAGCGGAAGCTTCTACGAGCAGTACTTC,CASSYSTSGSFYEQYF,TRBD2,.,TRBV6-5,TRBJ2-7
TGTGCCAGCAGTTCCTTGGGGCCCCTGAACACTGAAGCTTTCTTT,CASSSLGPLNTEAFF,.,.,TRBV6-1,TRBJ1-1
TGTGCCAGCAGAGTAGACAGCCCGGGCTACACCTTC,CASRVDSPGYTF,.,.,TRBV2,TRBJ1-2
TGTGCCAGCAGCATTCCGACTAGCGGGCGCCGCACAGATACGCAGTATTTT,CASSIPTSGRRTDTQYF,TRBD2,.,TRBV7-9,TRBJ2-3
TGCAGCGTTGTTCAGGGTACGATGTCGGGCTACACCTTC,CSVVQGTMSGYTF,.,few,TRBV29-1,TRBJ1-2
TGCGCCAGCAGCCAAGATCAAGCAATCACGAACACCGGGGAGCTGTTTTTT,CASSQDQAITNTGELFF,.,.,TRBV4-3,TRBJ2-2
TGTGCCAGCAGCTTAGTTGTCGGGGGACAGGGAGGGAACAATGAGCAGTTCTTC,CASSLVVGGQGGNNEQFF,TRBD1,few,TRBV7-9,TRBJ2-1
TGCGCCAGCAGCCAATACGCCTCGAGGGAGAGTGAGCAGTTCTTC,CASSQYASRESEQFF,.,once,TRBV4-3,TRBJ2-1
TGTGCCAGCAGCAGAACAGGGGCTGCTGGGGCCAACGTCCTGACTTTC,CASSRTGAAGANVLTF,TRBD1,.,TRBV5-6,TRBJ2-6
TGCGCCAGCAGGATAGACAGGGACCGGGAGCAGTTCTTC,CASRIDRDREQFF,TRBD1,.,TRBV5-1,TRBJ2-1